This is a list of T cell receptor beta chains from one sample in a study of blood T cell repertoires in COVID-19. Only in-frame clones appear in the TCRdb table, and some are missing; sequencing was by immunoSEQ multiplex PCR. There are 95,000 to 110,000 clones in the sample; 87% occur only once, and just over 3% lies in the top ten. The specimen sequenced was peripheral blood. These receptors all come from a man aged 45-60 years in a cohort sampled during active COVID-19. Each CDR3 is given without its conserved first and last residue.

j_call v_call cdr3_aa
TRBJ1-5 TRBV19 ASSRDRGRTHQPQH
TRBJ2-7 TRBV6-1 ASSESGSRAYEQY
TRBJ1-5 TRBV19 ASSAQQGSNQPQH
TRBJ1-6 TRBV7-2 ASSPMGASYNSPLH
TRBJ2-3 TRBV28 ASTASGGTSTDTQY
TRBJ1-1 TRBV6-5 ASTPSRPGGEAF
TRBJ2-7 TRBV11-3 ASSLAGGYLQY
TRBJ2-6 TRBV7-3 ASSLTPGSGANVLT
TRBJ2-1 TRBV29-1 SVGGGGNEQF
TRBJ1-2 TRBV15 ATSRSGNNYGYT
TRBJ2-3 TRBV11-3 ASSLEARGPTDTQY
TRBJ1-3 TRBV5-1 ASRPTSSGNTIY
TRBJ2-1 TRBV7-9 ASSATMSSYNEQF
TRBJ1-3 TRBV4-1 ASSQGGFGGNTIY
TRBJ1-6 TRBV19 ASSMGQKNSPLH
TRBJ2-3 TRBV4-2 ASSPELASSTDTQY